The T cell receptor beta chain described here comes from a study of regulatory T cells in long-lasting Graves disease. Study outcomes and limitations: The study found lower TCR diversity in persistent Graves' patients than in newly diagnosed ones. TRBV28, TRBJ1-2 and TRBJ2-5 emerged as the favored segments in persistent disease.

This clonotype was recorded many times. The target antigen is unknown. The V and J ends lost 0 bases and 0 bases respectively, with 7 bases between them. The CDR3 runs to 15 residues. Germline V gene data show CDR1 as LGHNA and CDR2 as YSLEER. Construction of the TCR beta libraries employed iRepertoire HTBI primers in conjunction with Arm-PCR of CDR3 regions. Via MiXCR, TCRdb re-called the multiplex PCR reads, giving one row per CDR3 protein. In the table there are about 500,000 distinct CDR3 sequences, 12% of which are singletons. As for time point: newly diagnosed GD, antithyroid drugs for less than 3 months. After RNA was extracted from PBMCs, the TCR library was made from it. The sample also formed part of further work on T cells in Graves' hyperthyroidism and ophthalmopathy. That paper states: HTBI primers were the set used in a first-round RT-PCR of the TCR CDR3. A model of 13 V-J features distinguished ophthalmopathy from stable hyperthyroidism.

The input for sequencing was peripheral blood mononuclear cells (PBMCs), taken at new diagnosis, from a patient treated with antithyroid drugs. The chain combines TRBV4-3 with TRBJ2-3; D is unclear. This TCR came from a woman aged 25 to 39 with Graves disease. CDR3 DNA sequence: TGCGCCAGCAGCCAAGAGGTCACGAGCACAGATACGCAGTATTTT. Encoded protein: CASSQEVTSTDTQYF.